A single sample gave rise to the 28 T cell receptor beta chains below, sequenced in a study of T cells in lung cancer brain metastases. TCRdb keeps only in-frame clones here, not all; method: immunoSEQ multiplex PCR. The table has 5,000 to 7,000 clones, 70% to 90% seen once. The sequenced material came from tumor tissue from the primary lung tumor. These TCRs come from a man in his fifties or sixties with non-small cell lung cancer.

This clone has just a few counts. Other DNA sequences in the sample encode the same CDR3. The V call is TRBV19, the J call TRBJ2-1, with a tentative D call TRBD2 (5 bases). The V end lost 3 bases, the J end lost 7 bases, and 10 bases lay between the germline ends. CDR3 length: 13 amino acids. Germline V lookup: CDR1 LNHDA, CDR2 SQIVND (reference sequence). The CDR3 sequence is CASSIGRENEQFF. The DNA for the CDR3 is TGTGCCAGTAGTATTGGTAGGGAGAATGAGCAGTTCTTC.

V usage is TRBV6-5 and J usage is TRBJ2-7; 9 bases align to TRBD1. This CDR3 has 14 amino acids. J gave up 4 bases and V 6 bases, and 7 bases lay outside the gene matches. Germline CDR1 reads MNHEY; CDR2 reads SVGAGI. The DNA of the CDR3 is TGTGCCAGCAGCCGGGACAGGGTCCCATACGAGCAGTACTTC. It encodes CASSRDRVPYEQYF.

The chain has TRBV29-1 and TRBJ2-5; D perhaps matches TRBD1 (6 bases). This CDR3 region has 14 residues. Trimming removed 1 base at V and 5 bases at J, with 14 bases between. Germline V gene data show CDR1 as SQVTM and CDR2 as ANQGSEA. The CDR3 DNA sequence: TGCAGCGTTGAAGGCCAGGGGATGTTGGAGACCCAGTACTTC. Translating it yields CSVEGQGMLETQYF.

The V gene is TRBV7-8, the J gene TRBJ1-5; 8 nucleotides match TRBD1. Germline loops: CDR1 SGHVS, CDR2 FQNEAQ. The CDR3 runs to 16 residues. Trimming removed 2 bases from V and 5 bases from J; junction bases left unmatched: 8. The CDR3 region has the DNA TGTGCCAGCAGCTTATGGCCACAGGGGGGTCATCAGCCCCAGCATTTT. Encoded protein: CASSLWPQGGHQPQHF.

V gene TRBV7-2 combines with J gene TRBJ2-5; D possibly corresponds to TRBD1 (7 bases). V was shortened by 0 bases and J by 5 bases, with 16 bases between the two germline ends. The germline gives CDR1 SGHTA, CDR2 FQGNSA. The length of the CDR3 is 16 residues. The chain's CDR3 is CASSLAHAGGQETQYF. CDR3 nucleotide sequence: TGTGCCAGCAGCTTAGCACATGCAGGGGGGCAGGAGACCCAGTACTTC.

The V and J genes are TRBV6-1 and TRBJ1-1; TRBD1 matches 8 bases. CDR3 length: 15 residues. V lost 2 bases and J lost 7; bases outside the gene matches: 9. Germline V gives CDR1 MNHNS, CDR2 SASEGT. The CDR3 protein is CASSESWTGQGEAFF. The CDR3, as DNA: TGTGCCAGCAGTGAAAGCTGGACAGGGCAGGGTGAAGCTTTCTTT.

The J gene is TRBJ1-1, the V gene TRBV6-5; TRBD1 might be the D (5 bases). The CDR3 extends over 14 amino acids. Trimming left V 2 bases short and J 8 bases short, with 15 bases between. Germline lookup yields CDR1 MNHEY and CDR2 SVGAGI. In nucleotides, the CDR3 is TGTGCCAGCAGTTACGATGGGGAAGGGGCGGAAGCTTTCTTT. It encodes CASSYDGEGAEAFF.

By share, this clone counts as large (0.1 to 1%). For the CDR3, the DNA is TGTGCCAGCAGCCCTTTTTTGAACACCGGGGAGCTGTTTTTT. Translation: CASSPFLNTGELFF. The chain recombines TRBV9 with TRBJ2-2, with D uncertain. Between the trimmed V and J ends, which lost 4 bases and 1 base, there was a span of 8 bases. From germline, CDR1 is SGDLS and CDR2 YYNGEE. This CDR3 contains 14 residues.

The chain is built from TRBV6-5 and TRBJ2-7, with D unclear. Trimming shortened V by 3 bases and J by 1 base, and 10 bases separated the two germline ends. The CDR3 spans 14 residues. Germline V gene lookup returns CDR1 MNHEY and CDR2 SVGAGI. The CDR3 here is CASSYVFGSYEQYF. DNA for the CDR3: TGTGCCAGCAGTTATGTCTTCGGGTCCTACGAGCAGTACTTC.

The chain carries TRBV19 and TRBJ2-1, with 11 bases identical to TRBD2. Germline V lookup: CDR1 LNHDA, CDR2 SQIVND (reference sequence). This CDR3 has 15 amino acids. Trimming removed 4 bases from V and 3 bases from J; junction bases left unmatched: 2. The CDR3 is CASSKTSGDYNEQFF. As DNA, the CDR3 is TGTGCCAGTAGTAAGACTAGCGGGGACTACAATGAGCAGTTCTTC.

V and J are TRBV6-4 and TRBJ2-2; no definite D call. Germline V lookup: CDR1 MRHNA, CDR2 SNTAGT. The V and J ends lost 0 bases and 3 bases respectively, with 5 bases between them. This CDR3 region has 14 residues. The CDR3 reads CASSDSGDTGELFF. The CDR3 region has the DNA TGTGCCAGCAGTGACTCCGGTGACACCGGGGAGCTGTTTTTT.

The chain recombines TRBV9 with TRBJ2-3; 9 bases are shared with TRBD2. After removal of 0 bases from V and 5 bases from J, the junction contained 4 bases not matched to a gene. The CDR3 loop spans 15 amino acids. Germline assignment: CDR1 SGDLS and CDR2 YYNGEE. CDR3 DNA: TGTGCCAGCAGCGTAGGGCCAGCGGGGGGAGATACGCAGTATTTT. Encoded protein: CASSVGPAGGDTQYF.

The chain couples TRBV2 to TRBJ2-3; D remains unclear. This CDR3 contains 13 residues. Trimming pared 1 base from V and 11 bases from J, leaving 13 bases between. Per the germline V gene, CDR1 is SNHLY and CDR2 is FYNNEI. CDR3 nucleotides: TGTGCCAGCAGTGAAGAACTCAGAGGTGGGCAGTATTTT. This encodes CASSEELRGGQYF. Filled out from reference TRBV2 and TRBJ2-3, the complete variable domain reads EPEVTQTPSHQVTQMGQEVILRCVPISNHLYFYWYRQILGQKVEFLVSFYNNEISEKSEIFDDQFSVERPDGSNFTLKIRSTKLEDSAMYFCASSEELRGGQYFGPGTRLTVL.

The genes are TRBV30 and TRBJ2-5; 10 nucleotides align to TRBD2. CDR3 length: 14 residues. The J segment lost 10 bases and the V segment lost 1 base, leaving 9 bases of the junction unmatched. In germline, CDR1 is GTSNPN, CDR2 SVGIG (reference sequence). The CDR3 DNA is TGTGCCTGGAGTGGGCTAGCGGGGGCCCTCCGCCAGTACTTC. As protein: CAWSGLAGALRQYF.

The rearrangement links TRBV30 to TRBJ1-5, with D unclear. In germline, CDR1 is GTSNPN, CDR2 SVGIG (reference sequence). The CDR3 has 13 residues. The V end was cut by 0 bases, the J end by 7 bases, with 10 bases between. CDR3 nucleotide sequence: TGTGCCTGGAGTGTACGGGATAAGCAGCCCCAGCATTTT. Amino acids: CAWSVRDKQPQHF. Full variable domain (missing parts from reference TRBV30 and TRBJ1-5): SQTIHQWPATLVQPVGSPLSLECTVEGTSNPNLYWYRQAAGRGLQLLFYSVGIGQISSEVPQNLSASRPQDRQFILSSKKLLLSDSGFYLCAWSVRDKQPQHFGDGTRLSIL.

The V and J genes are TRBV18 and TRBJ2-5; D may be TRBD1 or TRBD2 (5 bases each). Germline CDR1 and CDR2: KGHSH and LQKENI. Trimming left V 4 bases short and J 0 bases short, with 12 bases between. The CDR3 has 15 residues. The CDR3 DNA reads TGTGCCAGCTCACGTCCCGGGACCAACCAAGAGACCCAGTACTTC. This gives the protein CASSRPGTNQETQYF.

This chain links TRBV7-8 with TRBJ2-7; 8 bases map to TRBD1. This CDR3 spans 15 amino acids. Germline V gene sequence: CDR1 SGHVS, CDR2 FQNEAQ. The V gene end was trimmed by 1 base and the J gene end by 4 bases; junction bases not matched to a gene: 6. In DNA, the CDR3 is TGTGCCAGCAGCTTAGGAGGACAGGGTCAGTACGAGCAGTACTTC. As protein: CASSLGGQGQYEQYF.

V usage is TRBV2 and J usage is TRBJ1-5; possible D gene TRBD1, 5 bases. Germline CDR1 is SNHLY and CDR2 is FYNNEI. The CDR3 is 15 residues long. V was clipped by 8 bases and J by 0 bases, with 14 bases between them. DNA for the CDR3: TGTGCCAGCTGGGACGGCTTATATAGCAATCAGCCCCAGCATTTT. Translation: CASWDGLYSNQPQHF.

CDR3: CASSPGTLLNEKLFF. The CDR3 region has the DNA TGTGCCAGCTCCCCCGGGACTCTTCTTAATGAAAAACTGTTTTTT. The V gene is TRBV18, the J gene TRBJ1-4, with a possible D match to TRBD1 (5 bases). This CDR3 spans 15 amino acids. Germline V gene data show CDR1 as KGHSH and CDR2 as LQKENI. The ends were cut back, 6 bases at V and 4 bases at J, with 15 bases in the middle.

This clone was counted between two and nine times. The rearrangement links TRBV29-1 to TRBJ1-1; D unresolved. The ends were cut back, 8 bases at V and 8 bases at J, with 15 bases in the middle. CDR1 is SQVTM, CDR2 ANQGSEA, per germline. This CDR3 has 11 residues. CDR3 amino acids: CSTGGLQEAFF. Written as DNA, the CDR3 is TGCAGCACTGGAGGACTCCAGGAAGCTTTCTTT.

CDR3 amino acids: CASSAPSGARTISTDTQYF. CDR3 nucleotide sequence: TGTGCCAGCAGCGCCCCTAGCGGGGCCAGAACCATTAGCACAGATACGCAGTATTTT. This sequence joins TRBV9 and TRBJ2-3; 9 positions agree with TRBD2. Unmatched junction bases numbered 14, after V lost 3 bases and J lost 0 bases. The CDR3 contains 19 residues. Per the germline V gene, CDR1 is SGDLS and CDR2 is YYNGEE.

V usage is TRBV5-1 and J usage is TRBJ2-7, with TRBD2 identical over 7 bases. The CDR3 sequence is 15 residues long. Trimming cost V 3 bases and J 5 bases; bases outside gene matches: 11. Germline V gene data show CDR1 as SGHRS and CDR2 as YFSETQ. The CDR3 nucleotides read TGCGCCAGCAGCTATTACCCCGGGACTAAAAACGAGCAGTACTTC. Translated, it gives CASSYYPGTKNEQYF.

The chain carries TRBV7-2 and TRBJ2-7, with 7 bases matching TRBD1. V gave up 1 base and J gave up 8 bases; unmatched junction bases: 20. CDR3 length: 18 residues. CDR1 and CDR2 from the germline V gene are SGHTA and FQGNSA. CDR3 sequence (DNA): TGTGCCAGCAGCTTAGAGCCTCCAGGGACAGAGCAACTATCTAAGCAGTACTTC. The encoded protein is CASSLEPPGTEQLSKQYF.

This clone is a singleton in its sample. Other DNA sequences in the sample encode the same CDR3. V is TRBV30 and J is TRBJ1-6; 9 bases align to TRBD1. V was pared by 8 bases and J by 4 bases, with 9 bases of the junction left unmatched. This CDR3 is 15 amino acids long. From germline, CDR1 is GTSNPN and CDR2 SVGIG (reference sequence). This CDR3 reads CARRTGESYNSPLHF. CDR3 nucleotides: TGTGCCCGTCGGACAGGGGAGTCTTATAATTCACCCCTCCACTTT.

As concerns this clone: The junction does not match germline at one end; this may be a read error. Within the sample, other DNA sequences also encode this same CDR3. The V and J genes are TRBV5-4 and TRBJ2-2; D may be TRBD2 (6 bases). Germline values: CDR1 SGHNT, CDR2 YYREEE (reference sequence). The CDR3 totals 18 residues. The CDR3 spells CASAAQLPVAGNTGELFF. In DNA form, the CDR3 reads TGTGCCAGCGCAGCCCAACTGCCAGTGGCGGGGAACACCGGGGAACTGTTTTTT.

This chain uses TRBV11-1 with TRBJ2-1, with D hard to call. CDR3 size: 14 residues. The V end was cut by 2 bases, the J end by 8 bases, with 13 bases between. CDR1 and CDR2 from the germline V gene are SGHAT and FQDESV (reference sequence). The CDR3 loop is CASSLPLVHDEQFF. The CDR3 nucleotides are TGTGCCAGCAGCTTACCACTTGTACACGATGAGCAGTTCTTC.

The chain couples TRBV5-6 to TRBJ1-6, with no clear D. CDR1 is SGHDT, CDR2 YYEEEE, per germline. V lost 0 bases to trimming and J lost 10 bases, with 11 bases between them. The CDR3 length is 14 residues. CDR3 loop: CASSLVQVRSPLHF. Here the CDR3 DNA reads TGTGCCAGCAGCTTGGTCCAAGTCAGGTCACCCCTCCACTTT.

V and J are TRBV7-2 and TRBJ1-1, with D possibly matching TRBD1 (5 bases). The CDR3 runs 14 residues. V was trimmed by 3 bases and J by 3 bases, leaving 11 bases between them. Germline V lookup: CDR1 SGHTA, CDR2 FQGNSA. The CDR3 loop is CASSFLRGDTEAFF. For the CDR3, the DNA is TGTGCCAGCAGCTTCCTTAGAGGGGACACTGAAGCTTTCTTT.